The clone carrying this T cell receptor beta chain was seen a handful of times. The sample is drawn from a study of response to subunit inactivated influenza vaccine. MiXCR was run by TCRdb on the RT-PCR reads, yielding one entry per CDR3 protein. The table lists 600,000 to 700,000 distinct CDR3 sequences, approximately 15% of them singletons. Trimming shortened V by 3 bases and J by 0 bases, and 10 bases separated the two germline ends. The CDR3 runs to 15 residues. Germline V lookup: CDR1 LNHNV, CDR2 YYDKDF (reference sequence). This sequence joins TRBV15 and TRBJ2-3; D unclear. The material was PBMCs from blood, obtained approximately 15 days before vaccination. This sequence was found in a man aged 45-65 years who received an inactivated influenza vaccine. The CDR3 DNA reads TGTGCCACCAGCAGGCCTCTTTCAAGCACAGATACGCAGTATTTT. Residues: CATSRPLSSTDTQYF.